The following is a T cell receptor beta chain sequence with its context. What it binds is not known. There are 13 residues in the CDR3. Germline V gene sequence: CDR1 SEHNR, CDR2 FQNEAQ (reference sequence). V was clipped by 1 base and J by 8 bases, with 11 bases between them. The PCR made use of 60 Vbeta and 13 Jbeta primers. Repertoires were generated with immunoSEQ multiplex PCR, while TCRdb's copy carries only in-frame clones and drops some. The table records 150,000 to 200,000 clones, 82% of them present only once. The data are from a study of cytomegalovirus exposure and HLA in healthy donors. Turning to the study itself: A previous analysis identified 95 million to 130 million unique TCR beta sequences derived from roughly 180 million T cells. Regarding the study as a whole: The study listed 164 cytomegalovirus-associated TCR beta chains. Relative to equally common others, HLA-associated TCR beta chains showed greater clonal expansion in a later analysis.

At the time of sampling, donors were nominally healthy, though unrecorded immune exposures were likely. This chain uses TRBV7-9 with TRBJ1-1; D not certain. The source is a girl aged 2 to 9 in good health and CMV-seropositive. The material sequenced was PBMCs. CDR3 loop: CASSLGGRGEAFF. CDR3 bases: TGTGCCAGCAGCTTAGGCGGGAGAGGAGAAGCTTTCTTT.